These 18 T cell receptor beta chains were sequenced from one sample in a study of early T cells in non-severe SARS-CoV-2 infection. TCRdb passed the 5' RACE reads through MiXCR, listing each CDR3 protein once. The sample lists tens of thousands of distinct CDR3 sequences, about a tenth occurring once. The sample consisted of whole blood. All receptors come from an adult who was a healthcare worker with PCR-confirmed SARS-CoV-2 infection or an uninfected control (not recorded which).

This chain connects TRBV4-1 to TRBJ1-2, with a possible D match to TRBD1 (5 bases). This CDR3 comprises 14 residues. With 0 bases removed from V and 7 bases from J, the gap between germline ends came to 12 bases. CDR1 and CDR2 from the germline V gene are MGHRA and YSYEKL. CDR3 sequence (DNA): TGCGCCAGCAGCCAAGACAGGGTATCATCTGGCTACACCTTC. Its protein is CASSQDRVSSGYTF.

The rearrangement links TRBV9 to TRBJ2-1, with D possibly called TRBD1 or TRBD2 (5 bases each). Between the trimmed V and J ends, which lost 0 bases and 2 bases, there was a span of 15 bases. The germline V gene encodes CDR1 SGDLS and CDR2 YYNGEE. The CDR3 extends over 17 amino acids. The CDR3 protein is CASSVEGPGYAYNEQFF. Here the CDR3 DNA reads TGTGCCAGCAGCGTAGAGGGGCCGGGGTATGCCTACAATGAGCAGTTCTTC.

This clonotype was seen a few times. The genes are TRBV4-1 and TRBJ2-1; 11 bases are a match to TRBD2. Germline lookup yields CDR1 MGHRA and CDR2 YSYEKL. Trimming cost V 4 bases and J 5 bases; bases outside gene matches: 7. CDR3 length: 16 amino acids. CDR3 region: CASSLYRLAGNNEQFF. The CDR3 bases are TGCGCCAGCAGCCTCTACCGACTAGCGGGGAACAATGAGCAGTTCTTC.

In its sample, this clonotype was seen a few times. This chain links TRBV2 with TRBJ2-4, with D possibly TRBD2 on 5 matching bases. Germline CDR1 reads SNHLY; CDR2 reads FYNNEI. Trimming removed 4 bases at V and 7 bases at J, with 5 bases between. CDR3 length: 11 residues. The CDR3 reads CASSGGNIQYF. The CDR3 bases are TGTGCCAGCAGTGGCGGGAACATTCAGTACTTC.

This clonotype was recorded many times. The chain is built from TRBV10-3 and TRBJ2-7, with D hard to call. Deletions cut 3 bases from V and 7 bases from J, with 13 bases between. The CDR3 is 13 amino acids. The germline V gene encodes CDR1 ENHRY and CDR2 SYGVKD. The CDR3 DNA follows: TGTGCCATCAGTGATAGTCCGGCGGAGGAGCAGTACTTC. It encodes CAISDSPAEEQYF.

V and J are TRBV7-8 and TRBJ2-7; D remains ambiguous. CDR1 is SGHVS and CDR2 is FQNEAQ in the germline V gene. The V end lost 0 bases, the J end lost 3 bases, and 12 bases lay between the germline ends. The CDR3 totals 15 residues. In nucleotides, the CDR3 is TGTGCCAGCAGCTTAGCGTTGGGGAACCACTACGAGCAGTACTTC. Protein sequence: CASSLALGNHYEQYF.

This clonotype was seen more than once but under ten times. The chain links TRBV3-1 to TRBJ2-3, with D possibly being TRBD2 (5 bases). V gave up 0 bases and J gave up 10 bases, with 8 bases separating them. Germline values: CDR1 LGHDT, CDR2 YNNKEL (reference sequence). This CDR3 region has 12 residues. The CDR3 coding sequence is TGTGCCAGCAGCCAAGAACTAGTGGCGCAGTATTTT. This encodes CASSQELVAQYF.

This clonotype was counted ten times or more. V usage is TRBV4-1 and J usage is TRBJ2-5; 7 nucleotides match TRBD2. Germline CDR1 reads MGHRA; CDR2 reads YSYEKL. V dropped 1 base and J dropped 7; count of bases not matched to a gene: 3. The CDR3 consists of 13 residues. For the CDR3, the DNA is TGCGCCAGCAGCCAAGGGGACTATGGGACCCAGTACTTC. Protein product: CASSQGDYGTQYF.

This clonotype was counted between two and nine times. The J gene is TRBJ2-7, the V gene TRBV5-4, with D unclear. Germline assignment: CDR1 SGHNT and CDR2 YYREEE (reference sequence). CDR3 length: 15 amino acids. The V end was cut by 0 bases, the J end by 0 bases, with 10 bases between. CDR3 region: CASSLVGQSSYEQYF. CDR3 nucleotides: TGTGCCAGCAGCTTGGTAGGCCAGAGCTCCTACGAGCAGTACTTC. The full variable domain, with the rest looked up from reference TRBV5-4 and TRBJ2-7, is ETGVTQSPTHLIKTRGQQVTLRCSSQSGHNTVSWYQQALGQGPQFIFQYYREEENGRGNFPPRFSGLQFPNYSSELNVNALELDDSALYLCASSLVGQSSYEQYFGPGTRLTVT.

This clonotype was seen repeatedly, ten times or more. V is TRBV7-3 and J is TRBJ2-3; maybe TRBD2 (7 bases). There are 14 residues in the CDR3. Germline CDR1 is SGHTA and CDR2 is FQGTGA. V was trimmed by 0 bases and J by 4 bases, leaving 8 bases between them. The CDR3 DNA follows: TGTGCCAGCAGCTTAACGGGGGGGCCAGATACGCAGTATTTT. Protein sequence: CASSLTGGPDTQYF.

This chain uses TRBV7-9 with TRBJ2-5, with 12 bases lining up with TRBD1. V shed 3 bases, J shed 4 bases, and the junction held 3 bases outside the gene matches. Germline CDR1 reads SEHNR; CDR2 reads FQNEAQ (reference sequence). This CDR3 spans 15 amino acids. CDR3 amino acids: CASSFGTGGRETQYF. In DNA form, the CDR3 reads TGTGCCAGCAGCTTTGGGACAGGGGGCCGAGAGACCCAGTACTTC.

This clonotype came up a few times. J is TRBJ1-3 and V is TRBV11-1; possible D gene TRBD1, 5 bases. Looked up from germline, CDR1 is SGHAT and CDR2 is FQDESV (reference sequence). V dropped 3 bases and J dropped 0 bases, with 9 bases sitting between them. The CDR3 length is 15 residues. CDR3 amino acids: CASSLGDSSGNTIYF. DNA of the CDR3: TGTGCCAGCAGCTTGGGGGACTCCTCTGGAAACACCATATATTTT.

This clonotype was detected ten times or more. The chain carries TRBV7-6 and TRBJ2-3, with 10 bases identical to TRBD2. The CDR3 contains 18 residues. The germline CDR1 and CDR2 sequences are SGHVS and FNYEAQ. With V trimmed by 0 bases and J by 4 bases, 10 bases remained unmatched. CDR3: CASSLALVASGGSDTQYF. CDR3 nucleotides: TGTGCCAGCAGCTTAGCCTTGGTCGCTAGCGGGGGCTCAGATACGCAGTATTTT.

A few counts support this clonotype. The J gene is TRBJ1-1, the V gene TRBV10-2; D unclear. CDR3 size: 13 residues. Trimming took off 4 bases at V and 1 base at J, with 7 bases between the two ends. Germline V gives CDR1 WSHSY, CDR2 SAAADI. The CDR3 loop is CASSAAGNTEAFF. CDR3 DNA: TGCGCCAGCAGTGCCGCGGGGAACACTGAAGCTTTCTTT.

This clonotype has at least ten counts. The V gene is TRBV12-3 or TRBV12-4, the J gene TRBJ2-1, with 9 nucleotides matching TRBD1. V trimming: 5 bases; J trimming: 8 bases; junction bases outside the gene matches: 13. This CDR3 has 16 amino acids. CDR3 amino acids: CASSAFGQGSNDEQFF. Here the CDR3 DNA reads TGTGCCAGCAGTGCTTTTGGACAGGGGAGTAATGATGAGCAGTTCTTC.

This clonotype has ten or more counts. The CDR3 bases are TGTGCCAGCAGCTTAATGGGGACAGGGGAACAGCCCCAGCATTTT. It translates to CASSLMGTGEQPQHF. V and J are TRBV7-8 and TRBJ1-5; TRBD1 matches 10 bases. The germline V gene encodes CDR1 SGHVS and CDR2 FQNEAQ. The J segment lost 7 bases and the V segment lost 2 bases, leaving 5 bases of the junction unmatched. The CDR3 length is 15 residues.

There are a few counts of this clonotype. The rearrangement joins TRBV2 to TRBJ2-1; 7 bases align to TRBD1. V gave up 6 bases and J gave up 5 bases; unmatched junction bases: 13. Germline V lookup: CDR1 SNHLY, CDR2 FYNNEI. The CDR3 runs 16 residues. CDR3 nucleotide sequence: TGTGCCAGCAGGGACCCGGGACAGAATACAAACAATGAGCAGTTCTTC. Amino acid sequence: CASRDPGQNTNNEQFF.

This clonotype turned up a few times. The chain uses TRBV7-9 and TRBJ2-2; 8 bases are shared with TRBD2. The CDR3 has 14 amino acids. Germline CDR1 and CDR2: SEHNR and FQNEAQ (reference sequence). V gave up 4 bases and J gave up 6 bases; unmatched junction bases: 4. As DNA, the CDR3 is TGTGCCAGCAGCTCCGCGGGGGGACCCGGGGAGCTGTTTTTT. Its translation: CASSSAGGPGELFF.